This TCR beta chain is drawn from a study of blood T cell repertoires in COVID-19. This clone occurred once. V dropped 4 bases and J dropped 4; count of bases not matched to a gene: 7. Germline-derived CDR1 and CDR2 are SGHNT and YYREEE (reference sequence). The CDR3 extends over 15 amino acids. Measured with immunoSEQ multiplex PCR; TCRdb has only the in-frame clones, and not every one. This table holds about 78,000 clones, roughly nine tenths found once. The chain links TRBV5-4 to TRBJ2-2; TRBD1 matches 7 bases. Sequencing was done on a sample of peripheral blood. This clonotype originated in a man over 45 with active or convalescent COVID-19. CDR3 region: CASSPGQTVTGELFF. CDR3 nucleotides: TGTGCCAGCAGCCCGGGACAGACGGTCACCGGGGAGCTGTTTTTT.